This paragraph reports one T cell receptor beta chain. Its antigen is still unknown. This sample was included in a study of CD8+CD57+ T cells in acquired aplastic anemia. Study-level results: Patients and controls were not found to differ significantly in CD8+ Simpson's diversity. Roughly 27 sequences, all CD8+ CDR3, were shared between patients and controls.

Investigators profiled TCR beta VDJ and CDR3 from genomic DNA template. TCRdb reprocessed the reads via MiXCR and lists one record per CDR3 protein. This table has 150,000 to 200,000 distinct CDR3 sequences, 64% appearing once. The germline CDR1 and CDR2 sequences are SGHTS and YDEGEE. V lost 1 base to trimming and J lost 10 bases, with 6 bases between them. The CDR3 has 12 amino acids. The TCR comes from a human donor with severe aplastic anemia or a healthy control (not recorded which). The chain employs TRBV5-8 and TRBJ1-6, with D unclear. Sequences were obtained from sorted CD4+, CD8+, or CD8+CD57+ T cells (not recorded which) from PBMCs. CDR3 DNA sequence: TGTGCCAGCAGCTTGTTGAACTCACCCCTCCACTTT. This sequence encodes CASSLLNSPLHF.